The rows below give T cell receptor beta chains drawn from one sample of a study of T cell changes during pregnancy in multiple sclerosis. Some clones are missing from TCRdb's copy, which holds only in-frame ones; the method was immunoSEQ multiplex PCR. In the table there are 70,000 or so clones, approximately 91% of which are singletons. Sequencing was performed on peripheral blood, taken in the third trimester of pregnancy. Every receptor here comes from a female donor with multiple sclerosis, enrolled in a pregnancy study. Both conserved end residues are part of each CDR3. Each record gives: D gene, V gene, J gene, clone size, CDR3 DNA, CDR3 protein. The D gene is left open where the match is weak. Clone size is not always given. Where it is, it says once, few, many or a class for expanded clones.

D gene: TRBD1; V gene: TRBV10-3; J gene: TRBJ2-1; clone size: -; CDR3 DNA: TGTGCCTCCCTCGAGGGGGCCGGTCGCTATGAGCAGTTCTTC; CDR3 protein: CASLEGAGRYEQFF
D gene: -; V gene: TRBV30; J gene: TRBJ1-5; clone size: -; CDR3 DNA: TGTGCCTCCCACAGGTTCCTTAATCAGCCCCAGCATTTT; CDR3 protein: CASHRFLNQPQHF
D gene: TRBD1; V gene: TRBV18; J gene: TRBJ1-2; clone size: -; CDR3 DNA: TGTGCCAGCTCACCATTACCCCCGGGACAGCTTAACTATGGCTACACCTTC; CDR3 protein: CASSPLPPGQLNYGYTF
D gene: -; V gene: TRBV5-4; J gene: TRBJ1-6; clone size: -; CDR3 DNA: TGTGCCAGCAGCTCCGGGACACACCTCAATTCACCCCTCCACTTT; CDR3 protein: CASSSGTHLNSPLHF
D gene: TRBD1; V gene: TRBV19; J gene: TRBJ2-2; clone size: -; CDR3 DNA: TGTGCCAGTAGTATAGCCGGTCGGGGACAGGGGTACACCGGGGAGCTGTTTTTT; CDR3 protein: CASSIAGRGQGYTGELFF
D gene: -; V gene: TRBV4-1; J gene: TRBJ1-1; clone size: -; CDR3 DNA: TGCGCCAGCAGCCAACTTATCGGGACTCCCGGAGCTTTCTTT; CDR3 protein: CASSQLIGTPGAFF
D gene: TRBD1; V gene: TRBV5-6; J gene: TRBJ1-4; clone size: once; CDR3 DNA: TGTGCCAGCAGCCAGGGACAGGGAGGGAGTGAAAAACTGTTTTTT; CDR3 protein: CASSQGQGGSEKLFF
D gene: -; V gene: TRBV30; J gene: TRBJ1-1; clone size: -; CDR3 DNA: TGTGCCTGGAGACCAGGGAACACTGAAGCTTTCTTT; CDR3 protein: CAWRPGNTEAFF
D gene: TRBD1; V gene: TRBV5-6; J gene: TRBJ2-7; clone size: -; CDR3 DNA: TGTGCCAGCAGCTACCGACAGGGGGCTCCTGAGCAGTACTTC; CDR3 protein: CASSYRQGAPEQYF
D gene: -; V gene: TRBV7-2; J gene: TRBJ1-1; clone size: -; CDR3 DNA: TGTGCCAGCAGCTCTCAGGTTGCATTAACTGAAGCTTTCTTT; CDR3 protein: CASSSQVALTEAFF
D gene: TRBD1; V gene: TRBV6-1; J gene: TRBJ2-1; clone size: once; CDR3 DNA: TGTGCCAGCAGTGCGCCGGGACAGGGAATTGACCATCGGTTCTTC; CDR3 protein: CASSAPGQGIDHRFF
D gene: TRBD1; V gene: TRBV5-1; J gene: TRBJ2-6; clone size: -; CDR3 DNA: TGCGCCAGCAGCCGGGGACAGGGGGCCTCTGGGGCCAACGTCCTGACTTTC; CDR3 protein: CASSRGQGASGANVLTF
D gene: -; V gene: TRBV21-1; J gene: TRBJ1-2; clone size: -; CDR3 DNA: TGTGCCAGCAGCAAAGGTGACAGGGGGGACTATGGCTACACCTTC; CDR3 protein: CASSKGDRGDYGYTF
D gene: -; V gene: TRBV9; J gene: TRBJ1-1; clone size: once; CDR3 DNA: TGTGCCAGCAGCGTAGTGCCAGGGAACACTGAAGCTTTCTTT; CDR3 protein: CASSVVPGNTEAFF
D gene: -; V gene: TRBV6-5; J gene: TRBJ2-1; clone size: -; CDR3 DNA: TGTGCCAGCAGTCCTAACCAAAGCAATGAGCAGTTCTTC; CDR3 protein: CASSPNQSNEQFF
D gene: -; V gene: TRBV19; J gene: TRBJ1-4; clone size: -; CDR3 DNA: TGTGCCAGTAGTATAGTTTGGGCGCCTATGTCCGAAAAACTGTTTTTT; CDR3 protein: CASSIVWAPMSEKLFF
D gene: -; V gene: TRBV25-1; J gene: TRBJ2-5; clone size: -; CDR3 DNA: TGTGCCAGCAGCCTCCGAGGGGACTCAGAGACCCAGTACTTC; CDR3 protein: CASSLRGDSETQYF
D gene: TRBD1; V gene: TRBV5-5; J gene: TRBJ1-2; clone size: -; CDR3 DNA: TGTGCCAGCAGCTTGGGGGTTTCGGGGGACAGGGGAAACTATGGCTACACCTTC; CDR3 protein: CASSLGVSGDRGNYGYTF
D gene: -; V gene: TRBV19; J gene: TRBJ1-2; clone size: -; CDR3 DNA: TGTGCCAGTAGTATTTTAGGGGCTGGCTATGGCTACACCTTC; CDR3 protein: CASSILGAGYGYTF
D gene: TRBD1; V gene: TRBV25-1; J gene: TRBJ1-4; clone size: -; CDR3 DNA: TGTGCCAGCAGTGAATTAAGAGGGGGCGGACTCGACGAAAAACTGTTTTTT; CDR3 protein: CASSELRGGGLDEKLFF
D gene: TRBD1; V gene: TRBV28; J gene: TRBJ1-2; clone size: -; CDR3 DNA: TGTGCCAGCAGTTTGACAGGGTCGCGTGGCTACACCTTC; CDR3 protein: CASSLTGSRGYTF
D gene: TRBD2; V gene: TRBV6-1; J gene: TRBJ2-1; clone size: -; CDR3 DNA: TGTGCCAGCAGTGAGGAGACTAGCTTTAGTGAGCAGTTCTTC; CDR3 protein: CASSEETSFSEQFF
D gene: TRBD2; V gene: TRBV5-1; J gene: TRBJ2-5; clone size: -; CDR3 DNA: TGCGCCAGCAGCCCCAACCCGGGACTAGGAGGGATCCAGTACTTC; CDR3 protein: CASSPNPGLGGIQYF
D gene: -; V gene: TRBV10-1; J gene: TRBJ2-2; clone size: -; CDR3 DNA: TGCGCCAGCAAGGACACTACGAACACCGGGGAGCTGTTTTTT; CDR3 protein: CASKDTTNTGELFF
D gene: -; V gene: TRBV10-2; J gene: TRBJ1-6; clone size: -; CDR3 DNA: TGCGCCAGCACCGAAGCCGGGGGAATGGATTCACCCCTCCACTTT; CDR3 protein: CASTEAGGMDSPLHF